The rows below give T cell receptor beta chains drawn from one sample of a study of radiation and T cells in renal cell carcinoma. Sequencing used immunoSEQ multiplex PCR; TCRdb keeps in-frame clones, though not all of them. This table holds some 150,000 clones, 80% to 90% found once. The sample was blood, taken from a patient whose treatment included radiotherapy and nephrectomy. These receptors were taken from a woman in her 50s with renal cell carcinoma. CDR3s include the opening cysteine and the closing phenylalanine or tryptophan. Fields, in order: D gene, J gene, clone size, V gene, CDR3 DNA, CDR3 protein. A D gene is named only where the DNA matches it firmly. For some rows the clone size is stated as once, few or many, or as a class when expanded; others skip it.

NA,TRBJ1-1,NA,TRBV18,TGTGCCAGCTCACCCCTCGCAGTTTTCTCTGAAGCTTTCTTT,CASSPLAVFSEAFF
NA,TRBJ2-6,NA,TRBV2,TGTGCCAGCACCCATAGGGGTTATGGGGCCAACGTCCTGACTTTC,CASTHRGYGANVLTF
TRBD2,TRBJ2-1,NA,TRBV6-5,TGTGCCAGCAGTTCTAGACTAGCGGGGCTGAGGAATGAGCAGTTCTTC,CASSSRLAGLRNEQFF
NA,TRBJ1-5,NA,TRBV7-8,TGTGCCAGCAGCCAGCCGGGCAGAGGCAATCAGCCCCAGCATTTT,CASSQPGRGNQPQHF
TRBD2,TRBJ2-7,NA,TRBV4-2,TGTGCCAGCAGCCCCGGGACTAGCTTATCCCCGTACGAGCAGTACTTC,CASSPGTSLSPYEQYF
TRBD1,TRBJ2-2,NA,TRBV7-2,TGTGCCAGCAGCGCCCATTACAGGGACAGTTGGTCTACCGGGGAGCTGTTTTTT,CASSAHYRDSWSTGELFF
NA,TRBJ2-1,NA,TRBV6-1,TGTGCCAGCAGTGAGACGGGGTCCTACAATGAGCAGTTCTTC,CASSETGSYNEQFF
NA,TRBJ1-2,NA,TRBV4-3,TGCGCCAGCAGCCAAGTCTCCCTTTTTACAGCCAACTATGGCTACACCTTC,CASSQVSLFTANYGYTF
NA,TRBJ1-1,NA,TRBV2,TGTGCCAGCAGTGTCGTCGGGGACACTGAAGCTTTCTTT,CASSVVGDTEAFF
NA,TRBJ1-2,NA,TRBV5-1,TGCGCCAGCAAAGAGGGGGGTTCTGGCTACACCTTC,CASKEGGSGYTF
NA,TRBJ2-7,NA,TRBV7-2,TGTGCCAGCAGCCGTGGGGGCAGGGAAAGATCCGAGCAGTACTTC,CASSRGGRERSEQYF
TRBD1,TRBJ1-6,NA,TRBV10-3,TGTGCCATCCAGGGGGCGCTTAATTCACCCCTCCACTTT,CAIQGALNSPLHF
TRBD2,TRBJ2-1,NA,TRBV4-3,TGCGCCAGCAGCCACCAGGCCTTCCTAGCGGGGGTCGGTAATGAGCAGTTCTTC,CASSHQAFLAGVGNEQFF
NA,TRBJ1-1,NA,TRBV5-1,TGCGCCAGCAGCATTCGCGAGGGGGGAAACACTGAAGCTTTCTTT,CASSIREGGNTEAFF
NA,TRBJ1-6,NA,TRBV4-3,TGCGCCAGCAGCCAAGGAGGGGGGTGGAGTAATTCACCCCTCCACTTT,CASSQGGGWSNSPLHF
TRBD1,TRBJ1-6,NA,TRBV11-2,TGTGCCAGCAGCTTAGGGACAGGTTATAATTCACCCCTCCACTTT,CASSLGTGYNSPLHF
TRBD2,TRBJ2-5,NA,TRBV19,TGTGCCAGTAGCCGACTAGCGGGGGAGACCCAGTACTTC,CASSRLAGETQYF
TRBD2,TRBJ2-3,NA,TRBV15,TGTGCCACCAGCCCCCGACTAGCGATGGACACAGATACGCAGTATTTT,CATSPRLAMDTDTQYF
TRBD2,TRBJ2-7,NA,TRBV7-2,TGTGCCAGCAGCTTAGGACTAGCGGGGGGATTAAACGAGCAGTACTTC,CASSLGLAGGLNEQYF
NA,TRBJ2-5,NA,TRBV5-5,TGTGCCAGCAGCTTGGAACTAGCCCAAGAGACCCAGTACTTC,CASSLELAQETQYF
TRBD2,TRBJ2-1,once,TRBV4-3,TGCGCCAGCAGCCAAGAGGCCGTGGGAGGGCTTGTAGGTAGTGAGCAGTTCTTC,CASSQEAVGGLVGSEQFF
NA,TRBJ1-1,NA,TRBV4-3,TGCGCCAGCAGCCAAGAGATGAACACTGAAGCTTTCTTT,CASSQEMNTEAFF
NA,TRBJ2-7,NA,TRBV15,TGTGCCACCAGCGCAACCGTGGGGGCAGCGGACTACGAGCAGTACTTC,CATSATVGAADYEQYF
NA,TRBJ1-1,few,TRBV7-6,TGTGCCAGCAGCGCAGACCTGAACACTGAAGCTTTCTTT,CASSADLNTEAFF
NA,TRBJ2-6,few,TRBV19,TGTGCCAGTTCCACCCTCGGGGCCAACGTCCTGACTTTC,CASSTLGANVLTF
NA,TRBJ2-4,NA,TRBV7-9,TGTGCCAGCAGCTTGGGGACCAAAGTAAACATTCAGTACTTC,CASSLGTKVNIQYF
NA,TRBJ2-5,NA,TRBV11-2,TGTGCCAGCAGCCGAATTCAGATGGGGGCCGGGACCCATTACGAGACCCAGTACTTC,CASSRIQMGAGTHYETQYF
TRBD2,TRBJ2-3,NA,TRBV14,TGTGCCAGCAGCCAAGCGGGGGGGATTACGCAGTATTTT,CASSQAGGITQYF
TRBD1,TRBJ1-1,NA,TRBV6-5,TGTGCCAGCAGACCTCAAACAGGGGGCGACACTGAAGCTTTCTTT,CASRPQTGGDTEAFF
NA,TRBJ1-5,NA,TRBV10-3,TGTGCCATCAGTGAGAGCCCCCCGGGGCAGACGTCTCTTAGCAATCAGCCCCAGCATTTT,CAISESPPGQTSLSNQPQHF
NA,TRBJ1-4,NA,TRBV7-2,TGTGCCAGCAGCCCGCGGAGGGGTATGAATGAAAAACTGTTTTTT,CASSPRRGMNEKLFF
NA,TRBJ2-7,NA,TRBV19,TGTGCCAGTAGTATAGGAGACAGACCCTACGAGCAGTACTTC,CASSIGDRPYEQYF
NA,TRBJ2-1,NA,TRBV1,TGCACCAGCAGCCAAGATCTCCAGCGGTCCTACAATGAGCAGTTCTTC,CTSSQDLQRSYNEQFF
TRBD1,TRBJ2-7,NA,TRBV6-5,TGTGCCAGCAGTTCTGGGGACAGGACCTACGAGCAGTACTTC,CASSSGDRTYEQYF
NA,TRBJ2-1,NA,TRBV19,TGTGCCAGTAGTCAGGGGATTTTCGCCTACAATGAGCAGTTCTTC,CASSQGIFAYNEQFF
TRBD1,TRBJ2-7,NA,TRBV6-6,TGTGCCAGCACCCAACCGGGACAGCGCTACGAGCAGTACTTC,CASTQPGQRYEQYF
NA,TRBJ1-6,NA,TRBV11-2,TGTGCCAGCGCCCCAGGGGCCTCGAATTCACCCCTCCACTTT,CASAPGASNSPLHF
TRBD1,TRBJ2-1,NA,TRBV6-1,TGTGCCAGCAGTGAAAGGGGGCGCTACAATGAGCAGTTCTTC,CASSERGRYNEQFF
TRBD1,TRBJ2-1,NA,TRBV11-2,TGTGCCAGCAGCTTAGGGACAGGGCGTTTTGAGCAGTTCTTC,CASSLGTGRFEQFF
NA,TRBJ1-1,NA,TRBV20-1,TGCAGTGTAGGGAAAGCTTTCTTT,CSVGKAFF
TRBD1,TRBJ2-7,NA,TRBV29-1,TGCAGCGTCGCCGGAGAGAGGGGGCCGACCTACGAGCAGTACTTC,CSVAGERGPTYEQYF
NA,TRBJ2-7,NA,TRBV6-1,TGTGCCAGCAGTGAAAGGCCCCGGTCCTCCATGGCCTCGGGGGAGCAGTACTTC,CASSERPRSSMASGEQYF
TRBD1,TRBJ1-5,NA,TRBV4-1,TGCGCCAGCAGCCAACAGGGGGTGGAGGCGCCCCAGCATTTT,CASSQQGVEAPQHF
NA,TRBJ2-7,NA,TRBV18,TGTGCCAGCTCATCGGACAGTAACTCCTACGAGCAGTACTTC,CASSSDSNSYEQYF
NA,TRBJ1-2,NA,TRBV18,TGTGCCAGCTCACCACGAAGGGAGCCCTATGGCTACACCTTC,CASSPRREPYGYTF
NA,TRBJ2-7,few,TRBV19,TGTGCCAGTAGTACCGGATCAAGCTCCTACGAGCAGTACTTC,CASSTGSSSYEQYF
NA,TRBJ1-1,NA,TRBV27,TGTGCCAGCAGTCAGACGGGACGGCCGAGCGCTGAAGCTTTCTTT,CASSQTGRPSAEAFF
TRBD1,TRBJ1-5,NA,TRBV6-1,TGTGCCAGCACAGAGGGAGGGGGCTATCAGCCCCAGCATTTT,CASTEGGGYQPQHF
TRBD1,TRBJ2-7,NA,TRBV18,TGTGCCAGCTCAACCGGGACAGGGGTACACGAGCAGTACTTC,CASSTGTGVHEQYF
TRBD2,TRBJ2-3,NA,TRBV9,TGTGCCAGCAGCGTAGTGGAGCGGGGGACAGATACGCAGTATTTT,CASSVVERGTDTQYF
NA,TRBJ1-5,few,TRBV2,TGTGCCAGCAGTGATCGACGCCCAGATCAGCCCCAGCATTTT,CASSDRRPDQPQHF
TRBD1,TRBJ2-7,NA,TRBV4-2,TGTGCCAGCAGCCCGACAGGGGGGCCCTTCGAGCAGTACTTC,CASSPTGGPFEQYF
TRBD1,TRBJ1-2,NA,TRBV4-1,TGCGCCAGCAGCCGGGACAGAACTAACTATGGCTACACCTTC,CASSRDRTNYGYTF